This T cell receptor beta chain was retrieved from a study of response to subunit inactivated influenza vaccine. The study's findings and limits: Authors suggested each seasonal influenza vaccination recruits few new T cells.

The table lists this clonotype with a few counts. The antigen is not known. One entry per CDR3 protein, called by TCRdb with MiXCR from the RT-PCR reads. Of more than 450,000 distinct CDR3 sequences detected, 12% appear once; the ten largest clones hold approximately 10%. The clonotype comes from a man aged 45-65 years who received an inactivated influenza vaccine. The input for sequencing was PBMCs from blood, taken on the day of vaccination.

CDR3: CASSQVTSGLSYEQYF. As DNA, the CDR3 is TGTGCCAGCAGCCAAGTGACTAGCGGCCTCTCCTACGAGCAGTACTTC. The genes are TRBV3-1 and TRBJ2-7, with TRBD2 matching 9 bases. Losses at the gene ends were 1 base for V and 0 bases for J; bases not matched to a gene: 4. The CDR3 is 16 residues long. CDR1 and CDR2 from the germline V gene are LGHDT and YNNKEL (reference sequence).